This is a list of T cell receptor beta chains from one sample in a study of CD8 T cells in ankylosing spondylitis. TCRdb analysed the 5' RACE reads with MiXCR anew, one entry per CDR3 protein. The data contain about 390,000 distinct CDR3 sequences, 20% to 25% of them singletons. Source material: blood, either unsorted or a sorted T cell fraction (not recorded which). The receptors were sampled from a male donor with ankylosing spondylitis. CDR3s include the opening cysteine and the closing phenylalanine or tryptophan. D genes are given only for firm matches. Expanded clones get a size class; other rows say once, few or many, or leave the size out.

d_gene | j_gene | v_gene | abundance | CDR3nt | CDR3aa
NA | TRBJ1-5 | TRBV3-1 | NA | TGTGCCAGCAGCCAAGAGGTGGGAAGTCAGCCCCAGCATTTT | CASSQEVGSQPQHF
NA | TRBJ1-1 | TRBV2 | NA | TGTGCCAGCAGTCTGCTCGATAACACTGAAGCTTTCTTT | CASSLLDNTEAFF
TRBD1 | TRBJ2-1 | TRBV7-9 | NA | TGTGCCAGCAGCTTAAATGACAGGGGCTGGTACAATGAGCAGTTCTTC | CASSLNDRGWYNEQFF
NA | TRBJ1-1 | TRBV14 | NA | TGTGCCAGCAGCCAAACGAAAGGGGCGGAAGCTTTCTTT | CASSQTKGAEAFF
NA | TRBJ1-5 | TRBV18 | NA | TGTGCCAGCTCACCGGGGGGCTCGGGCAATCAGCCCCAGCATTTT | CASSPGGSGNQPQHF
TRBD2 | TRBJ2-3 | TRBV9 | NA | TGTGCCAGCAGCGTACATAGCGGGAGGGGCACAGATACGCAGTATTTT | CASSVHSGRGTDTQYF
NA | TRBJ2-5 | TRBV9 | few | TGTGCCAGCCCTACAGGGCTACAAGAGACCCAGTACTTC | CASPTGLQETQYF
NA | TRBJ2-7 | TRBV12-3/TRBV12-4 | few | TGTGCCAGCAGTTTATTAGACGAGCAGTACTTC | CASSLLDEQYF
NA | TRBJ2-2 | TRBV4-3 | many | TGCGCCAGCAGCCAAGCCCTCACCGGGGAGCTGTTTTTT | CASSQALTGELFF
TRBD1 | TRBJ2-1 | TRBV6-2/TRBV6-3 | NA | TGTGTCTCGAGGAGGGACAGGAGTTACAATGAGCAGTTCTTC | CVSRRDRSYNEQFF
NA | TRBJ2-3 | TRBV20-1 | few | TGCAGTGTGAGGCCGAGCGGCACAGATACGCAGTATTTT | CSVRPSGTDTQYF
NA | TRBJ2-7 | TRBV29-1 | NA | TGCAGCGTTGACCGAGACAGGGAGGGTCGGCAGTACTTC | CSVDRDREGRQYF
NA | TRBJ2-1 | TRBV6-2/TRBV6-3 | many | TGTGCCAGCAGTGACAGATCAGGTTACAACAATGAGCAGTTCTTC | CASSDRSGYNNEQFF
NA | TRBJ2-2 | TRBV4-3 | few | TGCGCCAGCAGCCAAGATATTGGGGGAGTGACCGGGGAGCTGTTTTTT | CASSQDIGGVTGELFF
NA | TRBJ1-1 | TRBV7-8 | NA | TGTGCCAGCAGCTTAGAATCTGTCACTGAAGCTTTCTTT | CASSLESVTEAFF
NA | TRBJ2-2 | TRBV29-1 | many | TGCAGCGCCAGGCAGGGGGGCGACACCGGGGAGCTGTTTTTT | CSARQGGDTGELFF
NA | TRBJ1-1 | TRBV20-1 | NA | TGCAGAGGAGGGCAGGGTGCATGGGTCACTGAAGCTTTCTTT | CRGGQGAWVTEAFF
NA | TRBJ1-5 | TRBV27 | NA | TGTGCCAGCAGGAAGACGCCCGGGGTACCTCAGCCCCAGCATTTT | CASRKTPGVPQPQHF
TRBD2 | TRBJ2-1 | TRBV3-1 | many | TGTGCCAGCAGCCAGACTAGCGGGAGCTATAATGAGCAGTTCTTC | CASSQTSGSYNEQFF
NA | TRBJ1-1 | TRBV18 | NA | TGTGCCAGCTCACAAGGGTATGCTGAAGCTTTCTTT | CASSQGYAEAFF
TRBD2 | TRBJ2-1 | TRBV5-1 | NA | TGCGCCAGCAGCTCAGCGGGGAATACCTACAATGAGCAGTTCTTC | CASSSAGNTYNEQFF
TRBD2 | TRBJ2-1 | TRBV18 | few | TGTGCCAGCTCACGCTACGGGACTAGCGGCTACAATGAGCAGTTCTTC | CASSRYGTSGYNEQFF